The 30 T cell receptor beta chains listed next were all sequenced from one sample in a study of blood T cells in healthy people across ages. It was with a sample-barcoded 5' primer and a J-beta primer mix that a second PCR of about 7 to 12 cycles was run. TCRdb re-derived calls from the 5' RACE reads in MiXCR, one entry per CDR3 protein. The data show fewer than 2,000,000 distinct CDR3 sequences, with roughly 32% seen just once and around 11% held by the top ten. Material: blood. These receptors all come from a woman under 40 in good health.

The chain joins TRBV5-1 to TRBJ2-2; D unclear. Germline-derived CDR1 and CDR2 are SGHRS and YFSETQ. The CDR3 length is 14 residues. Between the trimmed V and J ends, which lost 3 bases and 7 bases, there was a span of 13 bases. This chain's CDR3 is CASSWVVGRGELFF. The CDR3 coding sequence is TGCGCCAGCAGCTGGGTAGTAGGGCGCGGGGAGCTGTTTTTT.

This chain connects TRBV3-1 to TRBJ1-1, with D unclear. From germline, CDR1 is LGHDT and CDR2 YNNKEL (reference sequence). CDR3 length equals 14 residues. The V and J ends lost 0 bases and 1 base respectively, with 6 bases between them. The CDR3 is CASSQDLANTEAFF. The DNA of the CDR3 is TGTGCCAGCAGCCAAGATTTGGCGAACACTGAAGCTTTCTTT.

This clonotype appeared a few times. The V call is TRBV5-5, the J call TRBJ2-2; either TRBD1 or TRBD2 may supply D (5 bases each). The CDR3 runs to 15 residues. From germline, CDR1 is SGHKS and CDR2 YYEKEE (reference sequence). V was trimmed by 1 base and J by 0 bases, leaving 7 bases between them. CDR3 loop: CASSLLGANTGELFF. The CDR3 DNA reads TGTGCCAGCAGCTTGCTGGGGGCGAACACCGGGGAGCTGTTTTTT.

This chain connects TRBV20-1 to TRBJ2-5, with 7 bases fitting TRBD1. Germline lookup yields CDR1 DFQATT and CDR2 SNEGSKA (reference sequence). There are 14 residues in the CDR3. Trimming at V came to 5 bases and at J to 3 bases, leaving 9 bases not matched to a gene. CDR3 sequence: CSAGRTQGKETQYF. CDR3 coding DNA: TGCAGTGCTGGACGCACACAGGGGAAAGAGACCCAGTACTTC.

The chain couples TRBV7-2 to TRBJ2-1, with D tentatively TRBD1 or TRBD2 (6 bases each). There are 16 residues in the CDR3. Germline V gene lookup returns CDR1 SGHTA and CDR2 FQGNSA. V shed 5 bases and J shed 8 bases, with 22 bases lying between them. In DNA form, the CDR3 reads TGTGCCAGCAGCGGTTTAGGGGGGAGAAGGCGGTATGAGCAGTTCTTC. Translation gives CASSGLGGRRRYEQFF.

This clonotype was recorded at least ten times. A read error may account for a junction end that differs from germline. The chain couples TRBV6-2 or TRBV6-3 to TRBJ1-2; 10 bases line up with TRBD1. Germline CDR1 and CDR2: MNHEY and SVGEGT. This CDR3 region has 14 residues. The CDR3 region is CASTAGTGDYGYTF. The CDR3 nucleotides are TGCGCCAGCACGGCCGGGACAGGGGACTATGGCTACACCTTC.

This clonotype appeared a few times. This chain uses TRBV7-9 with TRBJ1-1; 7 bases are a match to TRBD1. This CDR3 is built from 15 residues. The trim removed 0 bases at V and 3 bases at J, leaving 4 bases unmatched. Germline assignment: CDR1 SEHNR and CDR2 FQNEAQ (reference sequence). The chain's CDR3 is CASSLAPGQDTEAFF. In nucleotides, the CDR3 is TGTGCCAGCAGCTTAGCGCCTGGACAGGACACTGAAGCTTTCTTT. The full variable domain, in which reference TRBV7-9 and TRBJ1-1 provide the parts outside the CDR3, is DTGVSQNPRHKITKRGQNVTFRCDPISEHNRLYWYRQTLGQGPEFLTYFQNEAQLEKSRLLSDRFSAERPKGSFSTLEIQRTEQGDSAMYLCASSLAPGQDTEAFFGQGTRLTVV.

This clonotype was picked up a small number of times. The rearrangement uses TRBV4-1 and TRBJ2-7; 8 bases line up with TRBD1. Losses at the gene ends were 3 bases for V and 2 bases for J; bases not matched to a gene: 6. Looked up from germline, CDR1 is MGHRA and CDR2 is YSYEKL. This CDR3 region has 15 residues. The CDR3 region is CASSHPGQGPYEQYF. The CDR3 region has the DNA TGCGCCAGCAGCCATCCCGGACAGGGCCCCTACGAGCAGTACTTC.

This clonotype was detected only a few times. The chain has TRBV3-1 and TRBJ2-3; D gene ambiguous. The CDR3 loop spans 14 amino acids. V gave up 6 bases and J gave up 1 base, with 11 bases separating them. Germline CDR1 is LGHDT and CDR2 is YNNKEL (reference sequence). CDR3 DNA: TGTGCCAGCAGGAACCTGGATGGCACAGATACGCAGTATTTT. It codes for CASRNLDGTDTQYF.

To note about this clonotype: The missing conserved phenylalanine or tryptophan at the end of this CDR3 makes a read error likely. V gene TRBV7-7 combines with J gene TRBJ2-1, with D hard to call. Germline CDR1 reads SSHAT; CDR2 reads FNYEAQ (reference sequence). The CDR3 totals 12 residues. Trimming removed 6 bases from V and 10 bases from J, with 13 bases in between. The CDR3 protein is CASSSGMGEQFY. In DNA, the CDR3 is TGTGCCAGCAGTTCAGGTATGGGCGAGCAGTTCTAC.

The chain is built from TRBV20-1 and TRBJ2-5; D gene unclear. Germline CDR1 reads DFQATT; CDR2 reads SNEGSKA (reference sequence). The CDR3 loop spans 13 amino acids. Trimming cost V 1 base and J 0 bases, with 6 bases left between them. The CDR3 loop is CSARVPYQETQYF. CDR3 nucleotide sequence: TGCAGTGCTAGAGTGCCGTACCAAGAGACCCAGTACTTC.

This chain joins TRBV21-1 and TRBJ2-7; TRBD2, the table's D call, lacks a check against the DNA. TRBV21-1 is designated a pseudogene. The CDR3 totals 15 residues. The CDR3: CASRLRPSDSYEQYF. The CDR3 DNA is TGTGCCAGCAGATTAAGGCCCTCTGATTCCTACGAGCAGTACTTC.

The chain employs TRBV3-1 and TRBJ2-5; the match to TRBD1 covers 8 bases. J lost 3 bases, V lost 3 bases, and 12 bases had no gene match. This CDR3 region has 17 residues. Germline CDR1 LGHDT, CDR2 YNNKEL (reference sequence). The CDR3 DNA is TGTGCCAGCAGCCAGCATGGGGGACAGGACCTCAAAGAGACCCAGTACTTC. This encodes CASSQHGGQDLKETQYF.

This clonotype was seen more than once but under ten times. This chain uses TRBV12-3 or TRBV12-4 with TRBJ2-5, with 12 nucleotides matching TRBD2. V gave up 6 bases and J gave up 6 bases; unmatched junction bases: 8. This CDR3 comprises 15 residues. The CDR3 region is CASRSSGGGGQTQYF. CDR3 DNA sequence: TGTGCCAGCAGATCTAGCGGGGGGGGAGGGCAGACCCAGTACTTC.

This clonotype was observed many times. This rearrangement joins TRBV10-2 to TRBJ1-2; D unresolved. CDR3 length: 13 amino acids. V was cut by 5 bases and J by 3 bases, with 10 bases left in between. The V gene's germline CDR1 is WSHSY and CDR2 SAAADI. In DNA, the CDR3 is TGCGCCAGCAGTTTAGACAAAGACTATGGCTACACCTTC. This translates into CASSLDKDYGYTF.

V gene TRBV29-1 combines with J gene TRBJ1-1; D gene uncertain. CDR3 length equals 12 residues. Trimming cost V 5 bases and J 3 bases, with 10 bases left between them. In germline, CDR1 is SQVTM, CDR2 ANQGSEA. In DNA form, the CDR3 reads TGCAGCGTTTCGGAACAGTACACTGAAGCTTTCTTT. Translating gives CSVSEQYTEAFF.

This clonotype was recorded only once. J is TRBJ1-1 and V is TRBV15, with unresolved D. The germline V gene encodes CDR1 LNHNV and CDR2 YYDKDF (reference sequence). The V end lost 2 bases, the J end lost 1 base, and 2 bases lay between the germline ends. This CDR3 is built from 12 residues. CDR3 sequence: CATSRRNTEAFF. The CDR3 nucleotides read TGTGCCACCAGCAGACGGAACACTGAAGCTTTCTTT.

This clonotype was picked up a small number of times. The chain couples TRBV5-1 to TRBJ2-7; D might be TRBD1 or TRBD2, each matching 5 bases. This CDR3 contains 14 residues. The V gene lost 5 bases and the J gene lost 1 base, with 13 bases spanning the gap. Germline V gives CDR1 SGHRS, CDR2 YFSETQ. Here the CDR3 DNA reads TGCGCCAGCAGGAGAGGGGCAAGTTCCTACGAGCAGTACTTC. Its translation: CASRRGASSYEQYF.

As concerns this clonotype: At one end the junction does not follow the germline gene, possibly because of a read error. This chain links TRBV7-3 with TRBJ2-3, with D possibly matching TRBD1 (6 bases). CDR1 is SGHTA, CDR2 FQGTGA, per germline. The CDR3 contains 16 residues. The CDR3 is CACSPKSRTDTDTQYF. CDR3 nucleotides: TGTGCCTGCAGCCCCAAATCTCGGACAGACACAGATACGCAGTATTTT.

A few counts support this clonotype. The chain uses TRBV29-1 and TRBJ2-2; D unresolved. V lost 4 bases to trimming and J lost 1 base, with 7 bases between them. Germline values: CDR1 SQVTM, CDR2 ANQGSEA. This CDR3 has 13 amino acids. CDR3 bases: TGCAGCGTTGTTACCCAGAACACCGGGGAGCTGTTTTTT. It encodes CSVVTQNTGELFF.

The chain is built from TRBV20-1 and TRBJ2-7, with TRBD1 identical over 7 bases. The CDR3 is made up of 15 amino acids. J lost 2 bases, V lost 5 bases, and 12 bases had no gene match. Germline V gene sequence: CDR1 DFQATT, CDR2 SNEGSKA (reference sequence). In nucleotides, the CDR3 is TGCAGTGCTCCTGGTAGGGGGCCGGAAGCCTACGAGCAGTACTTC. It yields the protein CSAPGRGPEAYEQYF.

This rearrangement joins TRBV4-1 to TRBJ2-7; the match to TRBD1 covers 7 bases. V lost 2 bases and J lost 3; bases outside the gene matches: 7. Germline CDR1 and CDR2: MGHRA and YSYEKL. The CDR3 has 15 residues. The CDR3 reads CASSQQTGWDYEQYF. The CDR3 nucleotides read TGCGCCAGCAGCCAACAGACAGGGTGGGACTACGAGCAGTACTTC.

This clonotype came up a few times. The chain links TRBV6-2 or TRBV6-3 to TRBJ2-1; D not resolved. Trimming took 4 bases from V and 15 from J, leaving 16 bases between them. The CDR3 loop spans 12 amino acids. Germline values: CDR1 MNHEY, CDR2 SVGEGT. In nucleotides, the CDR3 is TGTGCCAGCAGTTCCCCAGGCCTTTTTGGGTTCTTC. Translation gives CASSSPGLFGFF.

This clonotype was seen only a few times. The rearrangement joins TRBV7-2 to TRBJ2-3; TRBD2 agrees at 13 bases. Germline V gives CDR1 SGHTA, CDR2 FQGNSA. The CDR3 contains 15 residues. V trimming: 6 bases; J trimming: 5 bases; junction bases outside the gene matches: 5. Written as DNA, the CDR3 is TGTGCCAGCAGTCACCGGACTAGCGGGAGAGATACGCAGTATTTT. Translated: CASSHRTSGRDTQYF.

Only a few counts were recorded for this clonotype. This rearrangement joins TRBV10-3 to TRBJ2-2; the match to TRBD1 covers 11 bases. Unmatched junction bases numbered 6, after V lost 3 bases and J lost 6 bases. In germline, CDR1 is ENHRY, CDR2 SYGVKD. This CDR3 contains 16 residues. CDR3 in amino acids: CAISEPGQGESGELFF. Written as DNA, the CDR3 is TGTGCCATCAGTGAACCGGGACAGGGGGAATCCGGGGAGCTGTTTTTT.

This clonotype was recorded a few times. The chain combines TRBV18 with TRBJ2-3; 11 bases are shared with TRBD2. V lost 0 bases, J lost 10 bases, and 6 bases stayed unmatched. There are 15 residues in the CDR3. CDR1 and CDR2 from the germline V gene are KGHSH and LQKENI. This CDR3 reads CASSPPGTSGPPQYF. As DNA, the CDR3 is TGTGCCAGCTCACCACCGGGGACTAGCGGTCCCCCGCAGTATTTT.

This clonotype turned up a few times. V and J are TRBV6-2 or TRBV6-3 and TRBJ2-1; the D gene is possibly TRBD2 (5 bases). This CDR3 comprises 12 residues. The V gene's germline CDR1 is MNHEY and CDR2 SVGEGT. V was clipped by 6 bases and J by 5 bases, with 8 bases between them. This CDR3 reads CASRPGDNEQFF. For the CDR3, the DNA is TGTGCCAGCAGACCCGGGGACAATGAGCAGTTCTTC.

The chain carries TRBV20-1 and TRBJ2-1; the D is unclear. The CDR3 is made up of 13 amino acids. Looked up from germline, CDR1 is DFQATT and CDR2 is SNEGSKA (reference sequence). The chain's CDR3 is CTPADPRDNEQFF. The CDR3 region has the DNA TGCACCCCTGCCGACCCTCGCGACAATGAGCAGTTCTTC.

V usage is TRBV20-1 and J usage is TRBJ2-3; 11 bases map to TRBD2. The CDR3 is 15 residues long. V lost 5 bases, J lost 1 base, and 5 bases stayed unmatched. CDR1 and CDR2 (germline): DFQATT, SNEGSKA (reference sequence). CDR3 residues: CSAHSGRAGTDTQYF. In DNA, the CDR3 is TGCAGTGCTCATAGCGGGAGGGCCGGCACAGATACGCAGTATTTT.

V gene TRBV5-6 combines with J gene TRBJ2-3; possible D gene TRBD1, 5 bases. Germline V gives CDR1 SGHDT, CDR2 YYEEEE. The length of the CDR3 is 16 residues. The ends were cut back, 3 bases at V and 5 bases at J, with 19 bases in the middle. The DNA of the CDR3 is TGTGCCAGCAGCTCGGGTCCCCTCTCAGGGATAGATACGCAGTATTTT. Its protein is CASSSGPLSGIDTQYF.